The rows below give T cell receptor beta chains drawn from one sample of a study of T cells in Graves' hyperthyroidism and ophthalmopathy. TCRdb itself ran the multiplex PCR reads through MiXCR, one entry per CDR3 protein. The table shows 550,000 to 800,000 distinct CDR3 sequences, with around a sixth occurring only once. Sequenced material: blood. The receptors here all came from a man aged 45-65 years with Graves' hyperthyroidism. The CDR3 runs from the conserved cysteine through the conserved F or W. The order of the fields is clone size, D gene, V gene, J gene, CDR3 protein, CDR3 DNA. D genes are given only for firm matches. A clone size is listed for some rows: how often the clone was seen (once, few, many), or a class if it is expanded.

abundance: NA
d_gene: TRBD2
v_gene: TRBV6-2/TRBV6-3
j_gene: TRBJ2-3
CDR3aa: CASSYSIGRTDTQYF
CDR3nt: TGTGCCAGCAGTTACTCGATCGGGAGGACAGATACGCAGTATTTT

abundance: NA
d_gene: TRBD1
v_gene: TRBV28
j_gene: TRBJ2-7
CDR3aa: CASSSTGGGYEQYF
CDR3nt: TGTGCCAGCAGTTCCACAGGGGGTGGGTACGAGCAGTACTTC

abundance: few
d_gene: NA
v_gene: TRBV2
j_gene: TRBJ2-5
CDR3aa: CASSDEARAYF
CDR3nt: TGTGCCAGCAGTGATGAAGCTCGGGCGTACTTC

abundance: many
d_gene: TRBD1
v_gene: TRBV6-5
j_gene: TRBJ1-1
CDR3aa: CASSYSLGTGPMNTEAFF
CDR3nt: TGTGCCAGCAGTTACTCGCTCGGGACAGGTCCGATGAACACTGAAGCTTTCTTT

abundance: NA
d_gene: TRBD2
v_gene: TRBV7-2
j_gene: TRBJ2-1
CDR3aa: CASSPTSHEQFF
CDR3nt: TGTGCCAGCAGCCCGACTAGCCATGAGCAGTTCTTC

abundance: many
d_gene: NA
v_gene: TRBV2
j_gene: TRBJ2-5
CDR3aa: CASSDASWETQYF
CDR3nt: TGTGCCAGCAGTGACGCTAGCTGGGAGACCCAGTACTTC

abundance: many
d_gene: NA
v_gene: TRBV2
j_gene: TRBJ1-2
CDR3aa: CASSEEVARGYTF
CDR3nt: TGTGCCAGCAGTGAAGAGGTAGCGAGGGGCTACACCTTC

abundance: many
d_gene: NA
v_gene: TRBV5-1
j_gene: TRBJ2-3
CDR3aa: CASSKESPGALLSTDTQYF
CDR3nt: TGCGCCAGCAGCAAAGAATCCCCGGGGGCCCTCCTAAGCACAGATACGCAGTATTTT

abundance: NA
d_gene: NA
v_gene: TRBV18
j_gene: TRBJ1-6
CDR3aa: CASSPPSRNNSPLHF
CDR3nt: TGTGCCAGCTCACCACCATCCCGCAATAATTCACCCCTCCACTTT

abundance: few
d_gene: TRBD2
v_gene: TRBV6-1
j_gene: TRBJ2-1
CDR3aa: CASAAGAVNEQFF
CDR3nt: TGTGCCAGCGCAGCGGGAGCTGTGAATGAGCAGTTCTTC

abundance: many
d_gene: NA
v_gene: TRBV27
j_gene: TRBJ2-7
CDR3aa: CAIRSPSYEQYF
CDR3nt: TGTGCCATCCGTTCGCCTTCCTACGAGCAGTACTTC

abundance: few
d_gene: NA
v_gene: TRBV27
j_gene: TRBJ1-5
CDR3aa: CASSAGQLNQPQHF
CDR3nt: TGTGCCAGCAGCGCTGGACAGCTCAATCAGCCCCAGCATTTT

abundance: many
d_gene: NA
v_gene: TRBV10-2
j_gene: TRBJ2-5
CDR3aa: CATLHLGQQETQYF
CDR3nt: TGCGCCACCTTACATTTAGGACAGCAAGAGACCCAGTACTTC

abundance: few
d_gene: TRBD2
v_gene: TRBV7-9
j_gene: TRBJ2-1
CDR3aa: CASSSTRGERFNEQFF
CDR3nt: TGTGCCAGCAGCTCAACTCGGGGGGAGAGGTTCAATGAGCAGTTCTTC

abundance: NA
d_gene: NA
v_gene: TRBV6-1
j_gene: TRBJ1-5
CDR3aa: CASSEAWRQGNQPQHF
CDR3nt: TGTGCCAGCAGTGAAGCTTGGAGGCAGGGTAATCAGCCCCAGCATTTT

abundance: few
d_gene: NA
v_gene: TRBV27
j_gene: TRBJ2-7
CDR3aa: CASRDGTYEQYF
CDR3nt: TGTGCCAGCCGGGACGGAACCTACGAGCAGTACTTC

abundance: few
d_gene: TRBD1
v_gene: TRBV5-6
j_gene: TRBJ1-1
CDR3aa: CASSLGQGARGHFEAFF
CDR3nt: TGTGCCAGCAGCTTGGGGCAGGGGGCCCGGGGACACTTTGAAGCTTTCTTT

abundance: NA
d_gene: TRBD1
v_gene: TRBV19
j_gene: TRBJ2-2
CDR3aa: CASSIDIGQGASGELFF
CDR3nt: TGTGCCAGTAGTATAGATATCGGACAGGGGGCCTCCGGGGAGCTGTTTTTT

abundance: many
d_gene: NA
v_gene: TRBV28
j_gene: TRBJ2-7
CDR3aa: CATGGPIGSYEQYF
CDR3nt: TGTGCCACCGGAGGACCGATCGGCTCCTACGAGCAGTACTTC

abundance: NA
d_gene: TRBD2
v_gene: TRBV5-5
j_gene: TRBJ2-1
CDR3aa: CASSPGTSGRLWYNEQFF
CDR3nt: TGTGCCAGCAGCCCGGGGACTAGCGGGAGGTTGTGGTACAATGAGCAGTTCTTC

abundance: many
d_gene: TRBD2
v_gene: TRBV27
j_gene: TRBJ2-1
CDR3aa: CASSPKTSGVDYNEQFF
CDR3nt: TGTGCCAGCAGTCCAAAGACTAGCGGGGTGGACTACAATGAGCAGTTCTTC

abundance: NA
d_gene: TRBD2
v_gene: TRBV29-1
j_gene: TRBJ2-7
CDR3aa: CSVFGINGGRYLSYEQYF
CDR3nt: TGCAGCGTTTTCGGGATAAATGGCGGGAGGTACCTCTCCTACGAGCAGTACTTC

abundance: NA
d_gene: NA
v_gene: TRBV28
j_gene: TRBJ2-7
CDR3aa: CASRHLRGRSSYEQYF
CDR3nt: TGTGCCAGCAGACATCTAAGGGGTCGTAGCTCCTACGAGCAGTACTTC

abundance: once
d_gene: NA
v_gene: TRBV28
j_gene: TRBJ2-2
CDR3aa: CASSLGTPPLFRELFF
CDR3nt: TGTGCCAGCAGTTTAGGGACCCCACCTCTTTTCCGGGAGCTGTTTTTT

abundance: NA
d_gene: NA
v_gene: TRBV29-1
j_gene: TRBJ1-4
CDR3aa: CSVEYGGNEKLFF
CDR3nt: TGCAGCGTTGAGTACGGGGGTAATGAAAAACTGTTTTTT

abundance: many
d_gene: NA
v_gene: TRBV11-2
j_gene: TRBJ2-7
CDR3aa: CASSLAEEYEQYF
CDR3nt: TGTGCCAGCAGCTTAGCCGAGGAGTACGAGCAGTACTTC

abundance: few
d_gene: NA
v_gene: TRBV29-1
j_gene: TRBJ2-5
CDR3aa: CSVFRETQYF
CDR3nt: TGCAGCGTTTTTAGAGAGACCCAGTACTTC

abundance: NA
d_gene: NA
v_gene: TRBV28
j_gene: TRBJ2-7
CDR3aa: CASNLSGYEQYF
CDR3nt: TGTGCCAGCAATTTGTCGGGCTACGAGCAGTACTTC

abundance: many
d_gene: NA
v_gene: TRBV27
j_gene: TRBJ2-3
CDR3aa: CASSPLGGGSATDTQYF
CDR3nt: TGTGCCAGCAGCCCCTTGGGGGGGGGCTCGGCCACAGATACGCAGTATTTT

abundance: NA
d_gene: TRBD2
v_gene: TRBV5-5
j_gene: TRBJ2-2
CDR3aa: CASSPRLAGGELFF
CDR3nt: TGTGCCAGCAGCCCAAGACTAGCGGGGGGGGAGCTGTTTTTT

abundance: many
d_gene: NA
v_gene: TRBV6-2/TRBV6-3
j_gene: TRBJ1-1
CDR3aa: CASSYSRRENTEAFF
CDR3nt: TGTGCCAGCAGTTACTCGAGGAGAGAGAACACTGAAGCTTTCTTT

abundance: few
d_gene: NA
v_gene: TRBV28
j_gene: TRBJ1-6
CDR3aa: CASSPPFDRHNSPLHF
CDR3nt: TGTGCCAGCAGCCCCCCCTTTGACAGGCATAATTCACCCCTCCACTTT

abundance: NA
d_gene: NA
v_gene: TRBV28
j_gene: TRBJ2-7
CDR3aa: CASSFRIISYEQYF
CDR3nt: TGTGCCAGCAGTTTCAGGATCATCTCCTACGAGCAGTACTTC

abundance: many
d_gene: NA
v_gene: TRBV27
j_gene: TRBJ2-3
CDR3aa: CASSLSTIDTDTQYF
CDR3nt: TGTGCCAGCAGTTTATCGACAATCGATACAGATACGCAGTATTTT

abundance: NA
d_gene: TRBD1
v_gene: TRBV24-1
j_gene: TRBJ1-5
CDR3aa: CATSDAVTGYSNQPKHF
CDR3nt: TGTGCCACCAGTGACGCGGTGACAGGGTATAGCAATCAGCCCAAGCATTTT

abundance: few
d_gene: TRBD1
v_gene: TRBV3-1
j_gene: TRBJ1-1
CDR3aa: CASSRLSGGGRATEAFF
CDR3nt: TGTGCCAGCAGCCGCCTTTCAGGAGGGGGCCGAGCCACTGAAGCTTTCTTT

abundance: NA
d_gene: NA
v_gene: TRBV20-1
j_gene: TRBJ2-5
CDR3aa: CTTPYRETQYF
CDR3nt: TGCACCACGCCCTACAGGGAGACCCAGTACTTC

abundance: NA
d_gene: TRBD1
v_gene: TRBV20-1
j_gene: TRBJ1-1
CDR3aa: CSARDSMNTEASF
CDR3nt: TGCAGTGCCAGGGACAGCATGAACACTGAAGCTTCCTTC

abundance: many
d_gene: TRBD2
v_gene: TRBV20-1
j_gene: TRBJ2-1
CDR3aa: CSADGTKGEQFF
CDR3nt: TGCAGTGCCGACGGGACTAAGGGGGAGCAGTTCTTC